A selection of T cell receptor beta chains follows, all from one sample in a study of Tregs in tolerant kidney transplant recipients. Sequenced by immunoSEQ multiplex PCR; TCRdb stores in-frame clones only, minus some. The sample comprises more than 90,000 clones, 90% to 95% of which are singletons, and around 1.6% rests with the top ten. The sequences come from CD4+ T cells from blood (PBMCs), collected 12 months after the transplant. These receptors were obtained from a human patient who received a combined kidney and bone marrow transplant. Some T cells here may be from the graft donor. Each CDR3 is given with its conserved first and last residue. A D gene is named only where the DNA matches it firmly. Part of the rows lack a size; the others show once, few, many or a class for expanded clones.

j_gene	abundance	v_gene	d_gene	CDR3aa	CDR3nt
TRBJ1-6	.	TRBV14	TRBD1	CASSQDRRTGANSPLHF	TGTGCCAGCAGCCAAGATCGAAGGACAGGGGCTAATTCACCCCTCCACTTT
TRBJ1-2	.	TRBV11-2	TRBD1	CASSLSAGQGAYGYTF	TGTGCCAGCAGCTTAAGTGCTGGGCAGGGGGCCTATGGCTACACCTTC
TRBJ1-1	.	TRBV4-3	.	CASSQDLLTVNTEAFF	TGCGCCAGCAGCCAAGATCTCTTGACAGTGAACACTGAAGCTTTCTTT
TRBJ1-1	few	TRBV7-8	TRBD1	CASSPRDRGIEAFF	TGTGCCAGCAGCCCCAGGGACAGGGGGATTGAAGCTTTCTTT
TRBJ2-1	.	TRBV4-3	TRBD2	CASSQLTGTSVNEQFF	TGCGCCAGCAGCCAACTTACCGGGACTAGCGTAAATGAGCAGTTCTTC
TRBJ2-3	.	TRBV13	.	CASSLLQGSTDTQYF	TGTGCCAGCAGCTTATTGCAGGGGAGCACAGATACGCAGTATTTT
TRBJ2-7	.	TRBV2	.	CASSFHSQTEQYF	TGTGCCAGCAGTTTTCACAGCCAGACCGAGCAGTACTTC
TRBJ2-5	once	TRBV18	TRBD1	CASSPTTGVGKTQYF	TGTGCCAGCTCACCAACTACAGGGGTCGGAAAGACCCAGTACTTC
TRBJ2-1	few	TRBV7-2	.	CASSPSSYNEQFF	TGTGCCAGCAGCCCGAGCTCCTACAATGAGCAGTTCTTC
TRBJ2-5	.	TRBV7-2	.	CASSPSLYQETQYF	TGTGCCAGCAGCCCTAGTTTGTACCAAGAGACCCAGTACTTC
TRBJ2-1	.	TRBV7-2	TRBD2	CASSFPWGGQFF	TGTGCCAGCAGCTTCCCGTGGGGGGGGCAGTTCTTC
TRBJ2-5	.	TRBV6-7	TRBD2	CASSYQTSGSHQETQYF	TGTGCCAGCAGTTATCAGACTAGCGGGAGTCACCAAGAGACCCAGTACTTC